This T cell receptor (beta chain) stems from a study of CD8+ T cells in alopecia areata (dated by TCRdb to the late 2010s). For context, the study as a whole: Treated patients were enrolled in an open-label pilot trial of oral tofacitinib at 5 to 10 mg twice daily for moderate-to-severe alopecia areata. Tofacitinib was administered for 6 to 18 months, and 6 months of follow-up off drug were then conducted to assess delayed response and recurrence. Disease severity in treated patients was measured with the SALT score, which quantifies the percentage of affected scalp surface area. High-throughput TCRbeta sequencing was used to examine T cell clonal expansion in alopecia areata in both the C3H/HeJ mouse model and human patients. On the human side, TCRbeta sequencing was run on scalp tissue and on sorted CD4+ and CD8+ peripheral blood T cells from healthy controls and from alopecia areata patients with either patchy or totalis/universalis disease. Patients on tofacitinib were biopsied at baseline and after 4 and 24 weeks of treatment, and several of the patients also had a later scalp biopsy. Clonality in the scalp was compared among normal scalp (n=4), patchy alopecia areata scalp (n=8), and alopecia totalis/universalis scalp (n=8). The RNA source kit depended on sample type: the PAXgene miRNA kit for fixed scalp, the miRNeasy kit for PBMCs, and the RNeasy kit for mouse skin. TCRbeta CDR3 regions were amplified by immunoSEQ multiplex PCR using 35 Vbeta forward and 13 Jbeta reverse primers.

Trimmed from V: 4 bases; trimmed from J: 2 bases; junction bases lacking a gene match: 5. Sequences SEHNR (CDR1) and FQNEAQ (CDR2) are obtained from the germline V gene (reference sequence). From cysteine to phenylalanine, the CDR3 is 16 amino acids long. The kept DNA is CDR3 alone, 48 bases in frame from the first base. This clone has only a few counts. There is no known antigen for this receptor. It has no much larger one-base neighbor in the sample; base qualities were not kept. The sample's time point label, in plain terms: around 28 days on oral tofacitinib. The treatment or condition label corresponds to: oral pan-JAK inhibitor, 5-10 mg twice daily. Peripheral blood and lesional scalp punch biopsies were obtained from patients with alopecia areata. PBMCs were isolated by density centrifugation and stained for CD3, CD4 and CD8, and CD4+ and CD8+ T cells were sorted on a FACSAria. Overall study results and their limits: During tofacitinib treatment, many expanded lesional clones stuck around in both scalp and blood, and this persistence may partly explain why relapse happens after treatment is stopped. Compared with normal scalp, lesional scalp had higher clonality and more expanded CD8+ clones, particularly in alopecia totalis/universalis, a pattern that suggests antigenic drive. Tofacitinib significantly decreased scalp clonality and the number of expanded CD8+ clones among the top 100 scalp clones. Unlike mouse skin, which is dominated by gammadelta T cells, normal human skin has resident alphabeta T cells that are also sequenced, and this complicates analysis of the scalp TCR repertoire. Shared TCR sequences between patients were less evident than in mice, which may be partly attributable to HLA diversity in the patient population. The treated cohort was small, with a single nonresponder, so links between baseline CD8+ expansion and response need larger studies.

Libraries were built with the immunoSEQ multiplex PCR assay. To provide template for TCR sequencing, every sample had RNA extracted and reverse transcribed into cDNA. First-strand cDNA was synthesized with SuperScript III using a 2:1 mix of oligo-dT and random hexamers. A synthetic immune receptor repertoire was used to gauge amplification bias, and whatever bias remained was removed computationally. On the study's bioinformatics: Raw reads were preprocessed for error removal, and CDR3 was defined according to IMGT conventions as running from the conserved cysteine to phenylalanine. To get clonality, Shannon entropy was normalized by log2 of the number of productive unique TCRs and the result was subtracted from 1. CD4 or CD8 identity of scalp clones was inferred by cross-referencing scalp TCRbeta sequences with sorted blood CD4 and CD8 repertoires. TCRdb's version of the immuneACCESS table is confined to in-frame rearrangements and falls short of the full clone set. An unresolved V gene accounts for under half of the shortfall where checked; the remainder is of unknown origin. For V, J and clone size, that table is used; D and trimming come from the DNA. Here the sample has about 160,000 clones; roughly two thirds occur a single time. Roughly 0.99% of the sample comes from the top ten.

The sequencing used CD4+ T cells sorted from blood, collected at week 4, from a patient treated with tofacitinib. The receptor was isolated from a human donor with alopecia areata. The V and J genes are TRBV7-9 and TRBJ2-5; TRBD2 agrees with 12 junctional bases. The DNA sequence reads TGTGCCAGCAGCTCCGGACTAGCGGGGATACAAGAGACCCAGTACTTC. Translated, it gives CASSSGLAGIQETQYF.